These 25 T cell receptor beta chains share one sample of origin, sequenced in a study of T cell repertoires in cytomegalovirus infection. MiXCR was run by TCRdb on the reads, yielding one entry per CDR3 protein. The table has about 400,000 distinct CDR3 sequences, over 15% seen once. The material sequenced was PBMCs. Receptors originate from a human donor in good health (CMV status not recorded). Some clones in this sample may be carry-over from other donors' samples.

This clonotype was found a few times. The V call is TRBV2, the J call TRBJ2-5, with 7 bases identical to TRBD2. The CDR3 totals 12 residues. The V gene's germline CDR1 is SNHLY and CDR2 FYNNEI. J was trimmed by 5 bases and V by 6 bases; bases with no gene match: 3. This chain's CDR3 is CASRREWETQYF. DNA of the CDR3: TGTGCCAGCAGGCGGGAGTGGGAGACCCAGTACTTC.

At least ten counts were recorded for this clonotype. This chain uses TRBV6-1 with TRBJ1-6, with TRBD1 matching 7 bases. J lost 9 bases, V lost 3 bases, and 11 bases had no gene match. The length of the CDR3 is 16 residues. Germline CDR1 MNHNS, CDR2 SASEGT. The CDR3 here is CASSERQGAYGSPLHF. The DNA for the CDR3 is TGTGCCAGCAGTGAGAGACAGGGAGCTTACGGTTCACCCCTCCACTTT.

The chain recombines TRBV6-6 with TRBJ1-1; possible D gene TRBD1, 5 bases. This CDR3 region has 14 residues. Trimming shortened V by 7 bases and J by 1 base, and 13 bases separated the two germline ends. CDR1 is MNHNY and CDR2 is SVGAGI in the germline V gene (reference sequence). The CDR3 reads CASKRDWTNTEAFF. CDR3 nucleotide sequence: TGTGCCAGCAAGAGGGACTGGACGAACACTGAAGCTTTCTTT.

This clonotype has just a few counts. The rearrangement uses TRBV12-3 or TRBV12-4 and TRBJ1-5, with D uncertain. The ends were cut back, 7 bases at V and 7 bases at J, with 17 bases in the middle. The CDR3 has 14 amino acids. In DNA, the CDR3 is TGTGCCAGCACCTTGGACCTTGGTGGGCAGCCCCAGCATTTT. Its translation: CASTLDLGGQPQHF.

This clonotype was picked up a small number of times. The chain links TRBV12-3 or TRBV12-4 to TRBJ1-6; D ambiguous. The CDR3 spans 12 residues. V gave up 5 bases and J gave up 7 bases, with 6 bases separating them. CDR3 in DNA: TGTGCCAGCAGTCAACAGAATTCACCCCTCCACTTT. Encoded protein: CASSQQNSPLHF.

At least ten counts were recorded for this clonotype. The CDR3: CASKPTLAGDYEQYF. DNA of the CDR3: TGTGCCAGTAAGCCCACCCTAGCGGGAGACTACGAGCAGTACTTC. This chain joins TRBV7-2 and TRBJ2-7; 10 bases match TRBD2. The CDR3 totals 15 residues. Germline CDR1 is SGHTA and CDR2 is FQGNSA. Losses at the gene ends were 9 bases for V and 3 bases for J; bases not matched to a gene: 11.

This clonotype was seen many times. CDR3 sequence reads: CASSLVGITDTQYF. The DNA for the CDR3 is TGTGCCAGCAGCTTAGTCGGGATCACAGATACGCAGTATTTT. V usage is TRBV7-2 and J usage is TRBJ2-3; D possibly corresponds to TRBD2 (5 bases). V lost 1 base and J 2 bases, leaving 7 bases between the germline ends. Germline-derived CDR1 and CDR2 are SGHTA and FQGNSA. The CDR3 runs to 14 residues.

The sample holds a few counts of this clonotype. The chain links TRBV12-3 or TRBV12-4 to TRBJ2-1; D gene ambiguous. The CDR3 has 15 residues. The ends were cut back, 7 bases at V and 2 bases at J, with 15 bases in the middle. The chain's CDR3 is CASTRTTPAYNEQFF. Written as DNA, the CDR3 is TGTGCCAGCACCCGGACCACTCCCGCCTACAATGAGCAGTTCTTC.

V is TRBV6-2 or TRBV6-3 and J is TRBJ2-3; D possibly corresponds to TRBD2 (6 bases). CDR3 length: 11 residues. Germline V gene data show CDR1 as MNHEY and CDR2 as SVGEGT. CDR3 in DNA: TGTGCGGGAGGACAAGCAGATACGCAGTATTTT. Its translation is CAGGQADTQYF.

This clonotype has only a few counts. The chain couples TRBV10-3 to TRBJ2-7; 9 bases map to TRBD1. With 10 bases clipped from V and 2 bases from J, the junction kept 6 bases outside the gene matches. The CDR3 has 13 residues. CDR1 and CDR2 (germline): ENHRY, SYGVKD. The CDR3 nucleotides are TGTGCCACGACAGGGGGGCCGACCTACGAGCAGTACTTC. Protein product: CATTGGPTYEQYF.

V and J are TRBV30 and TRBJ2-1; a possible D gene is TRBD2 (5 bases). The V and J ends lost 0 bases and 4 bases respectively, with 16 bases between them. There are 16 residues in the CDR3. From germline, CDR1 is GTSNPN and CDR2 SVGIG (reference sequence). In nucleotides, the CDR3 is TGTGCCTGGAGTGTAAGCGGTGGCACAGTTTACAATGAGCAGTTCTTC. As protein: CAWSVSGGTVYNEQFF.

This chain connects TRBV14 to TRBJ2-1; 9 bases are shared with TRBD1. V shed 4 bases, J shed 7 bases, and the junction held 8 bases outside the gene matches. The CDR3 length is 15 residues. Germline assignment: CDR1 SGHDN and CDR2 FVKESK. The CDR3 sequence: CASSPRDRALNEQFF. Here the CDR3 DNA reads TGTGCCAGCAGCCCCAGGGACAGGGCATTAAATGAGCAGTTCTTC.

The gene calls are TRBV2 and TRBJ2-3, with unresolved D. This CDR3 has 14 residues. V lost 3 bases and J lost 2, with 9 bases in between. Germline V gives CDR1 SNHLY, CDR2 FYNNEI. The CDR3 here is CASSEDRTTDTQYF. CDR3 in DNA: TGTGCCAGCAGTGAGGACCGAACCACAGATACGCAGTATTTT.

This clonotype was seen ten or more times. The CDR3 DNA is TGTGCCAGCAGCCGTCGCCGCCTAGTAGCGGGGAGCTCCTACGAGCAGTACTTC. Its translation: CASSRRRLVAGSSYEQYF. This chain connects TRBV7-2 to TRBJ2-7; 8 bases align to TRBD2. The length of the CDR3 is 18 residues. Trimming cost V 5 bases and J 0 bases; bases outside gene matches: 15. CDR1 is SGHTA, CDR2 FQGNSA, per germline.

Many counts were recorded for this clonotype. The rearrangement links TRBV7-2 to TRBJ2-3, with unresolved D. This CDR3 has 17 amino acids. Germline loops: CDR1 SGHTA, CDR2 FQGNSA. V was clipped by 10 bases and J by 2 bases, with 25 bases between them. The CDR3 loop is CATTPFLASLDTDTQYF. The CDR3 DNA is TGTGCCACCACCCCCTTTTTGGCTTCCCTTGACACAGATACGCAGTATTTT.

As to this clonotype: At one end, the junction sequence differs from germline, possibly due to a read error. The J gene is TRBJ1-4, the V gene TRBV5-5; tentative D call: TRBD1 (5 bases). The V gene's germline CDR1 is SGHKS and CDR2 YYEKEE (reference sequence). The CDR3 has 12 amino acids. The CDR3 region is CASSFAGEKLFF. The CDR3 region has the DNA TGCGCCAGCAGCTTCGCAGGGGAAAAACTGTTTTTT.

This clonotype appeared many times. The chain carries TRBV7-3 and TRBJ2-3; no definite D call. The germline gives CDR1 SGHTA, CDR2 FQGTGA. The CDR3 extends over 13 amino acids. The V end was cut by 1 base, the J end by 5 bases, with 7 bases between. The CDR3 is CASSLSGLDTQYF. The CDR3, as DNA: TGTGCCAGCAGCTTAAGCGGCCTAGATACGCAGTATTTT.

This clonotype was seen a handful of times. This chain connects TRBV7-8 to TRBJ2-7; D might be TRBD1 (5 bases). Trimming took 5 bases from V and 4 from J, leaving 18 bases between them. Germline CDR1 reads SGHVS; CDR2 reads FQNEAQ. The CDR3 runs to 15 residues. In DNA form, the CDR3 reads TGTGCCAGCAGCCCATTCCCCGACAGACAATACGAGCAGTACTTC. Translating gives CASSPFPDRQYEQYF.

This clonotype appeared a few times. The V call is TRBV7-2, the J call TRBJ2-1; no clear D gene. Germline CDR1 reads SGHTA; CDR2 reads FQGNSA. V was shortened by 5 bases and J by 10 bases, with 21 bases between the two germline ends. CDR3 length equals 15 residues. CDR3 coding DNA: TGTGCCAGCAGCGATATACCCCTGGGGTGGGCAGAGCAGTTCTTC. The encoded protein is CASSDIPLGWAEQFF.

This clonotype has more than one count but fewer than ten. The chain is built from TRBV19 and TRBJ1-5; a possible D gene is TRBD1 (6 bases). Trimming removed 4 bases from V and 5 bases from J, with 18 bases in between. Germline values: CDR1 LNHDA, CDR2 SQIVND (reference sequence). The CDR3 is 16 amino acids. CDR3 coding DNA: TGTGCCAGTAGTACCGGACAGACCTTGAGCGATCAGCCCCAGCATTTT. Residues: CASSTGQTLSDQPQHF.

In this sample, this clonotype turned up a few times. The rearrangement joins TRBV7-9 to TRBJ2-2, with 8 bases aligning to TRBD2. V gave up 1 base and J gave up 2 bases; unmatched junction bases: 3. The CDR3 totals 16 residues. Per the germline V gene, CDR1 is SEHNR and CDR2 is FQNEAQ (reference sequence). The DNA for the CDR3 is TGTGCCAGCAGCTTAGGAACTAGCGGCAACACCGGGGAGCTGTTTTTT. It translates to CASSLGTSGNTGELFF.

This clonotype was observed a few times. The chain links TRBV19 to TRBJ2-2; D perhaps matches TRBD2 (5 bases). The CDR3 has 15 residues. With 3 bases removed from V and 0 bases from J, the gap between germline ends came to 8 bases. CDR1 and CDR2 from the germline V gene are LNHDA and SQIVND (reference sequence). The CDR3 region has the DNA TGTGCCAGTAGTATGGTCGGGGCGAACACCGGGGAGCTGTTTTTT. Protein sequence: CASSMVGANTGELFF.

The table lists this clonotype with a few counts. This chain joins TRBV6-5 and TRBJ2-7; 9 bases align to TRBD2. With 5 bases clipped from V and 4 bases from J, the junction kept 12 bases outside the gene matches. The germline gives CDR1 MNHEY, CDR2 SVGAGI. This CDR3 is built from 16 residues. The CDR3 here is CASSLTRVTSGYEQYF. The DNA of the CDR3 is TGTGCCAGCAGTCTTACTCGGGTGACTAGCGGATACGAGCAGTACTTC.

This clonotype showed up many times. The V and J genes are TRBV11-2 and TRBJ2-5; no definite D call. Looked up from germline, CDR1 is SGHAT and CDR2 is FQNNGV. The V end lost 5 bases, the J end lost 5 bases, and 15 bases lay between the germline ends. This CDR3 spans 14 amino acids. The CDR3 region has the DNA TGTGCCAGCAGCCCGAATGGAGCTGATGAGACCCAGTACTTC. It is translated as CASSPNGADETQYF.

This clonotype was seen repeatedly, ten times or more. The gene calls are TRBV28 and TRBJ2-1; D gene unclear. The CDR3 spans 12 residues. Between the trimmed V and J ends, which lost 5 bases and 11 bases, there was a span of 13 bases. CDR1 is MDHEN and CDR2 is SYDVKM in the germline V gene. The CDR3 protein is CASSPPRGKQFF. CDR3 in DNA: TGTGCCAGCAGTCCCCCTCGCGGCAAGCAGTTCTTC.